The 9 T cell receptor beta chains below come from one sample, sequenced in a study of T-cell memory formation after mild COVID-19. MiXCR, run by TCRdb on the 5' RACE reads, gives a single entry per CDR3 protein. The sample consists of approximately 250,000 distinct CDR3 sequences, 16% of them appearing once. The sequenced sample consisted of PBMCs or a T cell subset sorted from them (not recorded which). These receptors all come from a man in his late teens or twenties who had mild COVID-19 (a few samples of this study predate the infection). Cell type and time point are not known.

This clonotype was seen a few times. V usage is TRBV19 and J usage is TRBJ2-7; D is perhaps TRBD1 (6 bases). In germline, CDR1 is LNHDA, CDR2 SQIVND (reference sequence). V was pared by 1 base and J by 1 base, with 11 bases between. The CDR3 spans 15 residues. The CDR3 protein is CASSIGAGESYEQYF. Written as DNA, the CDR3 is TGTGCCAGTAGTATAGGGGCAGGGGAGTCCTACGAGCAGTACTTC. Drawing the rest from reference TRBV19 and TRBJ2-7, the complete variable domain is DGGITQSPKYLFRKEGQNVTLSCEQNLNHDAMYWYRQDPGQGLRLIYYSQIVNDFQKGDIAEGYSVSREKKESFPLTVTSAQKNPTAFYLCASSIGAGESYEQYFGPGTRLTVT.

The V call is TRBV20-1, the J call TRBJ2-2, with D perhaps matching TRBD1 (8 bases). V lost 6 bases and J 1 base, leaving 15 bases between the germline ends. The CDR3 extends over 15 amino acids. Germline CDR1 and CDR2: DFQATT and SNEGSKA (reference sequence). The CDR3: CSAPRGTGNTGELFF. DNA of the CDR3: TGCAGTGCGCCGCGGGGGACAGGGAACACCGGGGAGCTGTTTTTT.

This clonotype came up a few times. The chain combines TRBV2 with TRBJ1-5, with TRBD1 matching over 8 bases. The CDR3 has 15 amino acids. The junction had 9 bases not matched to a gene; V was cut back by 7 bases and J by 4 bases. Germline V gene sequence: CDR1 SNHLY, CDR2 FYNNEI. This CDR3 is CASTGQGARNQPQHF. CDR3 nucleotide sequence: TGTGCCAGCACCGGCCAGGGGGCGCGAAATCAGCCCCAGCATTTT.

This clonotype was detected a few times. V usage is TRBV6-2 or TRBV6-3 and J usage is TRBJ2-1; tentative D call: TRBD2 (6 bases). The V end was cut by 6 bases, the J end by 8 bases, with 14 bases between. The CDR3 runs 13 residues. Per the germline V gene, CDR1 is MNHEY and CDR2 is SVGEGT. CDR3 sequence reads: CASRDSSVDEQFF. The CDR3 region has the DNA TGTGCCAGCAGGGACTCTAGCGTGGATGAGCAGTTCTTC.

V usage is TRBV7-8 and J usage is TRBJ1-1; D unclear. Trimming left V 1 base short and J 4 bases short, with 10 bases between. The germline V gene encodes CDR1 SGHVS and CDR2 FQNEAQ. The CDR3 sequence is 14 residues long. In nucleotides, the CDR3 is TGTGCCAGCAGCTTAGGGCGGACGAGCACTGAAGCTTTCTTT. As protein: CASSLGRTSTEAFF.

This clonotype was seen a few times. This chain uses TRBV7-2 with TRBJ2-2; D not resolved. The germline V and J ends were trimmed by 4 bases and 3 bases, with 9 bases remaining between them. From germline, CDR1 is SGHTA and CDR2 FQGNSA. The CDR3 is 14 amino acids. CDR3: CASSSRLYTGELFF. The CDR3 bases are TGTGCCAGCAGCTCCCGACTGTACACCGGGGAGCTGTTTTTT.

On this clonotype: A junction end diverges from the germline sequence, so it may reflect a read error. The CDR3 region is CASTLQGDQPQHF. The CDR3, as DNA: TGTGCCAGCACTTTACAGGGTGATCAGCCCCAGCATTTT. This chain joins TRBV12-3 or TRBV12-4 and TRBJ1-5; TRBD1 is a possible D gene (6 bases). This CDR3 has 13 residues.

The V call is TRBV5-1, the J call TRBJ2-5; no clear D gene. The germline V gene has CDR1 SGHRS and CDR2 YFSETQ. Trimming stripped 0 bases from V and 5 bases from J, with 14 bases between. The CDR3 loop spans 15 amino acids. CDR3 sequence reads: CASSLAGNDRETQYF. The CDR3 region has the DNA TGCGCCAGCAGCTTGGCTGGGAACGATCGGGAGACCCAGTACTTC.

This clonotype was detected a few times. The chain couples TRBV5-6 to TRBJ1-4; D is perhaps TRBD1 (5 bases). The CDR3 has 15 amino acids. Germline V gives CDR1 SGHDT, CDR2 YYEEEE. V lost 4 bases to trimming and J lost 7 bases, with 17 bases between them. CDR3 loop: CASSMRGGGVEKLFF. The CDR3 DNA is TGTGCCAGCAGCATGAGGGGAGGTGGAGTTGAAAAACTGTTTTTT.